Each of the 10 T cell receptor beta chains below was sequenced from the same sample in a study of blood T cell repertoires in COVID-19. Only in-frame clones appear in the TCRdb table, and some are missing; sequencing was by immunoSEQ multiplex PCR. This sample carries hundreds of thousands of clones, around 89% of them seen once, and the ten largest clones take approximately 4%. Sequenced material: peripheral blood. The receptors derive from a woman in her fifties or sixties with active or convalescent COVID-19.

The J gene is TRBJ1-6, the V gene TRBV12-5; 10 positions match TRBD1. From germline, CDR1 is LGHNT and CDR2 FRNRAP. V shed 5 bases and J 7 bases; nucleotides not matched to a gene: 5. This CDR3 spans 15 amino acids. CDR3 in DNA: TGTGCTAGTGGTCCTGGGACAGGGGCCAATTCACCCCTCCACTTT. This gives the protein CASGPGTGANSPLHF.

V usage is TRBV2 and J usage is TRBJ1-3; maybe TRBD1 (5 bases). Germline loops: CDR1 SNHLY, CDR2 FYNNEI. The CDR3 spans 15 residues. V gave up 2 bases and J gave up 3 bases, with 11 bases separating them. CDR3 in DNA: TGTGCCAGCAGTGAACCCGGGGGTGGTGGAAACACCATATATTTT. Translating gives CASSEPGGGGNTIYF. Full variable domain (missing parts from reference TRBV2 and TRBJ1-3): EPEVTQTPSHQVTQMGQEVILRCVPISNHLYFYWYRQILGQKVEFLVSFYNNEISEKSEIFDDQFSVERPDGSNFTLKIRSTKLEDSAMYFCASSEPGGGGNTIYFGEGSWLTVV.

This clone was observed once. The chain carries TRBV6-2 or TRBV6-3 and TRBJ1-6; 10 bases agree with TRBD1. V lost 5 bases, J lost 9 bases, and 4 bases stayed unmatched. Germline lookup yields CDR1 MNHEY and CDR2 SVGEGT. The CDR3 is 14 residues long. CDR3 in amino acids: CASSQDRGTSPLHF. CDR3 nucleotides: TGTGCCAGCAGTCAGGACAGGGGGACTTCACCCCTCCACTTT.

The chain has TRBV7-8 and TRBJ1-6; 9 bases agree with TRBD1. CDR3 size: 15 residues. V lost 1 base to trimming and J lost 9 bases; unmatched junction nucleotides: 4. Germline-derived CDR1 and CDR2 are SGHVS and FQNEAQ. The CDR3 region is CASSLVGTGPSPLHF. The DNA for the CDR3 is TGTGCCAGCAGCTTAGTAGGGACAGGGCCTTCACCCCTCCACTTT.

CDR3 nucleotides: TGTGCCAGTGGGACTCCACGACCCTACGAGCAGTACTTC. This codes for CASGTPRPYEQYF. The chain has TRBV27 and TRBJ2-7; a possible D gene is TRBD2 (6 bases). V gave up 9 bases and J gave up 2 bases, with 14 bases separating them. Germline V lookup: CDR1 MNHEY, CDR2 SMNVEV (reference sequence). The CDR3 runs to 13 residues.

This clone appeared once. This chain links TRBV30 with TRBJ1-1; TRBD1 aligns across 9 bases. Germline lookup yields CDR1 GTSNPN and CDR2 SVGIG (reference sequence). J lost 4 bases, V lost 1 base, and 7 bases had no gene match. The length of the CDR3 is 15 residues. The CDR3, as DNA: TGTGCCTGGAGTGCTAGGACAGGGGTCGCCACTGAAGCTTTCTTT. This gives the protein CAWSARTGVATEAFF.

The chain couples TRBV2 to TRBJ1-2, with unresolved D. CDR3 length: 14 residues. The germline V gene encodes CDR1 SNHLY and CDR2 FYNNEI. Trimming pared 5 bases from V and 6 bases from J, leaving 16 bases between. The CDR3 nucleotides are TGTGCCAGCAGTCCCCTTTATTTGAGCCATGGCTACACCTTC. Translated: CASSPLYLSHGYTF.

The CDR3 DNA is TGTGCCAGCAGCTTAGCCAAGGGGGCCTACAATGAGCAGTTCTTC. Its translation: CASSLAKGAYNEQFF. V and J are TRBV7-9 and TRBJ2-1, with D perhaps matching TRBD1 (6 bases). The germline V gene has CDR1 SEHNR and CDR2 FQNEAQ (reference sequence). The CDR3 has 15 amino acids. V was shortened by 0 bases and J by 2 bases, with 8 bases between the two germline ends.

The chain is built from TRBV18 and TRBJ1-2; maybe TRBD1 (6 bases). Germline-derived CDR1 and CDR2 are KGHSH and LQKENI. Trimming took off 2 bases at V and 10 bases at J, with 14 bases between the two ends. The CDR3 is made up of 13 amino acids. CDR3 nucleotides: TGTGCCAGCTCACCAGACAGGACAGCTCCCTACACCTTC. Encoded protein: CASSPDRTAPYTF. The whole variable domain, filled in from reference TRBV18 and TRBJ1-2, reads NAGVMQNPRHLVRRRGQEARLRCSPMKGHSHVYWYRQLPEEGLKFMVYLQKENIIDESGMPKERFSAEFPKEGPSILRIQQVVRGDSAAYFCASSPDRTAPYTFGSGTRLTVV.

This clone was observed a handful of times. The rearrangement uses TRBV5-6 and TRBJ1-1, with D unclear. There are 12 residues in the CDR3. Germline CDR1 reads SGHDT; CDR2 reads YYEEEE. Trimming cost V 4 bases and J 11 bases, with 15 bases left between them. This CDR3 is CASSLFGSKAFF. The CDR3 DNA reads as TGTGCCAGCAGCCTATTCGGGAGTAAGGCTTTCTTT.